These 17 T cell receptor beta chains came from one sample sequenced in a study of blood T cell repertoires in COVID-19. Libraries were prepared by immunoSEQ multiplex PCR; TCRdb keeps only in-frame clonotypes and omits some of them. The sample includes 350,000 or so clones, about 88% of them seen just once. Sequencing input: PBMCs or T cells enriched from blood (not recorded which). These receptors were taken from a woman in her thirties who had been exposed to COVID-19.

This chain joins TRBV10-2 and TRBJ2-3; TRBD2 might be the D (5 bases). The CDR3 is made up of 18 amino acids. CDR1 is WSHSY and CDR2 is SAAADI in the germline V gene. The ends were cut back, 1 base at V and 0 bases at J, with 17 bases in the middle. In DNA form, the CDR3 reads TGCGCCAGCAGTGAGTTAAGAGGGCGGACCGCTAGCACAGATACGCAGTATTTT. Encoded protein: CASSELRGRTASTDTQYF.

CDR3 nucleotide sequence: TGTGCCATCCCACATAGTCTAGCGGGATTCTACAATGAGCAGTTCTTC. It is translated as CAIPHSLAGFYNEQFF. J is TRBJ2-1 and V is TRBV5-8; 9 nucleotides align to TRBD2. The CDR3 sequence is 16 residues long. Germline trimming cut 9 bases from V and 3 bases from J; bases unmatched to any gene: 13. Germline V gene lookup returns CDR1 SGHTS and CDR2 YDEGEE.

The rearrangement links TRBV30 to TRBJ2-5; TRBD2 matches 10 bases. Germline V gene lookup returns CDR1 GTSNPN and CDR2 SVGIG (reference sequence). Losses at the gene ends were 0 bases for V and 6 bases for J; bases not matched to a gene: 7. The CDR3 totals 15 residues. CDR3 protein: CAWSVGASGRKTQYF. CDR3 nucleotide sequence: TGTGCCTGGAGTGTAGGGGCTAGCGGGAGAAAGACCCAGTACTTC.

The gene calls are TRBV3-1 (or the pseudogene TRBV3-2) and TRBJ2-7; D might be TRBD1 (5 bases). Per the germline V gene, CDR1 is LGHDT and CDR2 is YNNKEL (reference sequence). Trimming took 4 bases from V and 2 from J, leaving 9 bases between them. The CDR3 consists of 13 residues. Here the CDR3 reads CASSRTRTYEQYF. Written as DNA, the CDR3 is TGTGCCAGCAGCCGGACACGTACCTACGAGCAGTACTTC.

This sequence joins TRBV7-2 and TRBJ2-2; 8 nucleotides agree with TRBD2. The germline V gene encodes CDR1 SGHTA and CDR2 FQGNSA. The CDR3 has 17 amino acids. V lost 1 base and J lost 1; bases outside the gene matches: 5. As DNA, the CDR3 is TGTGCCAGCAGCTTAGTTTCCCTAGCGGGGAACACCGGGGAGCTGTTTTTT. Protein product: CASSLVSLAGNTGELFF. Complete variable domain (other parts from reference TRBV7-2 and TRBJ2-2): GAGVSQSPSNKVTEKGKDVELRCDPISGHTALYWYRQSLGQGLEFLIYFQGNSAPDKSGLPSDRFSAERTGGSVSTLTIQRTQQEDSAVYLCASSLVSLAGNTGELFFGEGSRLTVL.

This clone was seen more than once but under ten times. This chain connects TRBV7-9 to TRBJ1-2; TRBD1 matches at 9 bases. The CDR3 covers 13 residues. The V and J ends lost 5 bases and 8 bases, in that order; junction bases with no gene match: 6. Germline lookup yields CDR1 SEHNR and CDR2 FQNEAQ (reference sequence). CDR3: CASSIGTGRGYTF. The CDR3 DNA reads as TGTGCCAGCAGCATAGGGACAGGGAGAGGCTACACCTTC. The variable domain in full, completed from reference TRBV7-9 and TRBJ1-2, reads DTGVSQNPRHKITKRGQNVTFRCDPISEHNRLYWYRQTLGQGPEFLTYFQNEAQLEKSRLLSDRFSAERPKGSFSTLEIQRTEQGDSAMYLCASSIGTGRGYTFGSGTRLTVV.

Here the CDR3 DNA reads TGCGCCAGCAGGGCTCAGGTCGTGAGCACAGATACGCAGTATTTT. Translated: CASRAQVVSTDTQYF. The chain employs TRBV5-1 and TRBJ2-3, with D unclear. V shed 5 bases and J shed 0 bases, with 13 bases lying between them. Germline V gene sequence: CDR1 SGHRS, CDR2 YFSETQ. The CDR3 spans 15 residues.

The chain is built from TRBV6-5 and TRBJ2-7; no clear D. The CDR3 is made up of 13 amino acids. V lost 7 bases and J 5 bases, leaving 15 bases between the germline ends. From germline, CDR1 is MNHEY and CDR2 SVGAGI. The CDR3 nucleotides read TGTGCCAGCACTCCGCTGCCCAGAAACGAGCAGTACTTC. Residues: CASTPLPRNEQYF.

The V gene is TRBV3-1 (or the pseudogene TRBV3-2), the J gene TRBJ2-1; D uncertain. Germline assignment: CDR1 LGHDT and CDR2 YNNKEL (reference sequence). V was clipped by 1 base and J by 3 bases, with 4 bases between them. The CDR3 runs 13 residues. The CDR3 DNA reads as TGTGCCAGCAGCCAAGTCGTCTACAATGAGCAGTTCTTC. Translating gives CASSQVVYNEQFF.

This sequence joins TRBV27 and TRBJ2-7; 8 positions agree with TRBD2. Germline-derived CDR1 and CDR2 are MNHEY and SMNVEV (reference sequence). CDR3 length: 16 residues. The junction had 11 bases not matched to a gene; V was cut back by 6 bases and J by 1 base. The DNA of the CDR3 is TGTGCCAGCAGGAAACCTTCGGCGGGAGGTTCCTACGAGCAGTACTTC. Translating gives CASRKPSAGGSYEQYF.

In its sample, this clone was seen once. V and J are TRBV2 and TRBJ2-1; 11 bases fit TRBD1. V lost 7 bases and J lost 7; bases outside the gene matches: 9. Germline loops: CDR1 SNHLY, CDR2 FYNNEI. The CDR3 is made up of 15 amino acids. In DNA, the CDR3 is TGTGCCAGCAAAAAACCGGGACAGGGGGGGAATGAGCAGTTCTTC. Amino acid sequence: CASKKPGQGGNEQFF.

This chain links TRBV5-6 with TRBJ1-4; 7 bases agree with TRBD1. Trimming at V came to 0 bases and at J to 4 bases, leaving 3 bases not matched to a gene. Germline loops: CDR1 SGHDT, CDR2 YYEEEE. The CDR3 loop spans 15 amino acids. CDR3 bases: TGTGCCAGCAGCTTGGTGGACAGGATTAATGAAAAACTGTTTTTT. The encoded protein is CASSLVDRINEKLFF.

The genes are TRBV18 and TRBJ1-5, with 7 bases aligning to TRBD1. The ends lost 3 bases at V and 6 bases at J; junction bases unmatched: 5. Germline values: CDR1 KGHSH, CDR2 LQKENI. This CDR3 comprises 14 residues. CDR3 residues: CASSPTGITQPQHF. DNA for the CDR3: TGTGCCAGCTCACCGACAGGGATTACTCAGCCCCAGCATTTT.

The chain couples TRBV5-1 to TRBJ2-2; TRBD2 matches 10 bases. This CDR3 spans 17 amino acids. Trimming took 4 bases from V and 5 from J; bases not matched to a gene: 11. CDR1 SGHRS and CDR2 YFSETQ come from the germline V gene. The CDR3 DNA reads TGCGCCAGCAGCCCTCCCAGCGGGAGGGTTCGGACCGGGGAGCTGTTTTTT. This translates into CASSPPSGRVRTGELFF.

The rearrangement uses TRBV28 and TRBJ2-7, with D perhaps matching TRBD2 (6 bases). Germline CDR1 is MDHEN and CDR2 is SYDVKM. Trimming took off 2 bases at V and 3 bases at J, with 11 bases between the two ends. The CDR3 is made up of 14 amino acids. Here the CDR3 DNA reads TGTGCCAGCAGTTTACCCCGCGGGGTCTACGAGCAGTACTTC. The encoded protein is CASSLPRGVYEQYF. Looking up the rest from reference TRBV28 and TRBJ2-7 gives the full variable domain: DVKVTQSSRYLVKRTGEKVFLECVQDMDHENMFWYRQDPGLGLRLIYFSYDVKMKEKGDIPEGYSVSREKKERFSLILESASTNQTSMYLCASSLPRGVYEQYFGPGTRLTVT.

This clone was detected a few times. V usage is TRBV7-2 and J usage is TRBJ2-7; possibly TRBD1 for D (6 bases). V was trimmed by 5 bases and J by 5 bases, leaving 13 bases between them. This CDR3 has 13 residues. In germline, CDR1 is SGHTA, CDR2 FQGNSA. CDR3 sequence reads: CASSRRTVDEQYF. The CDR3 DNA sequence: TGTGCCAGCAGCCGAAGGACAGTCGACGAGCAGTACTTC.

This chain joins TRBV6-5 and TRBJ2-7, with D tentatively TRBD2 (7 bases). CDR1 and CDR2 from the germline V gene are MNHEY and SVGAGI. V was shortened by 10 bases and J by 3 bases, with 16 bases between the two germline ends. The CDR3 has 13 amino acids. CDR3: CATNRERDYEQYF. The CDR3 DNA sequence: TGTGCCACCAACAGGGAGCGGGACTACGAGCAGTACTTC.